These 2 T cell receptor beta chains were sequenced from one sample in a study of immune evolution from preneoplasia to lung adenocarcinoma. Some clones are missing from TCRdb's copy, which holds only in-frame ones; the method was immunoSEQ multiplex PCR. The table shows about 6,400 clones, with about 80% occurring only once. Sequences were obtained from FFPE minimally invasive lung adenocarcinoma tissue. The receptors stem from a person aged 55-79 years with lung adenocarcinoma.

The chain employs TRBV2 and TRBJ1-2, with 9 bases that match TRBD1. The CDR3 has 13 amino acids. Germline trimming cut 7 bases from V and 6 bases from J; bases unmatched to any gene: 6. In germline, CDR1 is SNHLY, CDR2 FYNNEI. In nucleotides, the CDR3 is TGTGCCAGCATACAGGGGGCGGTCGATGGCTACACCTTC. Its translation is CASIQGAVDGYTF.

The chain joins TRBV6-4 to TRBJ2-3, with 7 bases fitting TRBD2. Per the germline V gene, CDR1 is MRHNA and CDR2 is SNTAGT. V trimming: 0 bases; J trimming: 6 bases; junction bases outside the gene matches: 9. The CDR3 consists of 16 residues. For the CDR3, the DNA is TGTGCCAGCAGTGACTCCCAAGCGGGGCATCCCGATACGCAGTATTTT. It translates to CASSDSQAGHPDTQYF.